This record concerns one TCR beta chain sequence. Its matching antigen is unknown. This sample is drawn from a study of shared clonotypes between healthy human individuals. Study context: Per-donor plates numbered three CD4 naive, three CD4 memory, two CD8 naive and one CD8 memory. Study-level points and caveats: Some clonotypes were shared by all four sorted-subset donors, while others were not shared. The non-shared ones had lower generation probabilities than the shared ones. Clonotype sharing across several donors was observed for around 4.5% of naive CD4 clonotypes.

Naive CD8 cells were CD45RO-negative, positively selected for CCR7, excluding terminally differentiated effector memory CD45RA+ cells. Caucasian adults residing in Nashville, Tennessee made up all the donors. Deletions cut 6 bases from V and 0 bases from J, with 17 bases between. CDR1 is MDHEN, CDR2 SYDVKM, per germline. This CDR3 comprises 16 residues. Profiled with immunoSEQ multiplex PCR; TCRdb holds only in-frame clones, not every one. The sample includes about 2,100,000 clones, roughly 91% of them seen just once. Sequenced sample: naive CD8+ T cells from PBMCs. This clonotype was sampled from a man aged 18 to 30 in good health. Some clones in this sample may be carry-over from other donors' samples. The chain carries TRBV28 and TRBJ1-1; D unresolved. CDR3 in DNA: TGTGCCAGCAGCCCCCCGGCTCGGAGGGTGAACACTGAAGCTTTCTTT. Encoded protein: CASSPPARRVNTEAFF.